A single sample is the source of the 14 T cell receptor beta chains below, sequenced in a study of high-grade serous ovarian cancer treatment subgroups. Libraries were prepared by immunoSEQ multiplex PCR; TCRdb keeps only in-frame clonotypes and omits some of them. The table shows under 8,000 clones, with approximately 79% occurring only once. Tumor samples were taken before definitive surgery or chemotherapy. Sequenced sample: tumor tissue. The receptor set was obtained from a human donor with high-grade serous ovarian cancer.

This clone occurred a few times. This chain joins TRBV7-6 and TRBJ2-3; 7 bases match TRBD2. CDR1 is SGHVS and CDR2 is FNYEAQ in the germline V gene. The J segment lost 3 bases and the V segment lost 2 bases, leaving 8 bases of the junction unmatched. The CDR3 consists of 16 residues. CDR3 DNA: TGTGCCAGCAGCTTATTCGGGACTATCTTGACAGATACGCAGTATTTT. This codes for CASSLFGTILTDTQYF.

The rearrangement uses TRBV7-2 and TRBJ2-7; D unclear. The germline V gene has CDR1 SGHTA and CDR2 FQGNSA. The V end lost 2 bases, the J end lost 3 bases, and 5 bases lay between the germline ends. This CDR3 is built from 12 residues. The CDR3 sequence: CASSLSGYEQYF. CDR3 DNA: TGTGCCAGCAGCTTAAGTGGCTACGAGCAGTACTTC.

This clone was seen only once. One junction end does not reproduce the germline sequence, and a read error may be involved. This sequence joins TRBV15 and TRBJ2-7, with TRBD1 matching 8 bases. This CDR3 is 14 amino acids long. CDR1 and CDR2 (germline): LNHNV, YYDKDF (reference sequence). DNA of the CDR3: TGTGCCACCAGCAGAGATTTGGGGAAGGACAGGGTGAACTTC. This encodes CATSRDLGKDRVNF.

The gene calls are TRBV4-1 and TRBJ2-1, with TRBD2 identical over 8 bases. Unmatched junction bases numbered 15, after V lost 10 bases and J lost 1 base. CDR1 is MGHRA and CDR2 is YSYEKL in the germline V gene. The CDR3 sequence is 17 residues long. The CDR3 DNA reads TGCGCCACCTCTTCCCCGGTCGGCGGGAGGTCCTACAATGAGCAGTTCTTC. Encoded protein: CATSSPVGGRSYNEQFF.

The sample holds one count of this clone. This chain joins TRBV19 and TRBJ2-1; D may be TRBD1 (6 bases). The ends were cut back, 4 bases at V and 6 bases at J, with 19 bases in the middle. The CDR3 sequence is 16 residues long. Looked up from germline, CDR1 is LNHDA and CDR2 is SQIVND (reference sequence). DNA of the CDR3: TGTGCCAGTAGTAACCTGACAGGCCGTGGGGGCAATGAGCAGTTCTTC. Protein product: CASSNLTGRGGNEQFF.

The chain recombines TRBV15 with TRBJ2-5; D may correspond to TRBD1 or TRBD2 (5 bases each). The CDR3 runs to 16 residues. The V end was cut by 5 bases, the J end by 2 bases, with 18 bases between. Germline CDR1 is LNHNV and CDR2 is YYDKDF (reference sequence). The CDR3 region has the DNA TGTGCCACCAGCCCCCGCGCAGGGAGACAGCAAGAGACCCAGTACTTC. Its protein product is CATSPRAGRQQETQYF.

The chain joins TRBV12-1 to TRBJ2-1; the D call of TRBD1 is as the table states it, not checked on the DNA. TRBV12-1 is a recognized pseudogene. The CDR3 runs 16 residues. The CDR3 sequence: CASSPYYRDRDCEQFF. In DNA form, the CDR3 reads TGTGCCAGCAGCCCCTACTACAGGGACAGGGATTGTGAGCAGTTCTTC.

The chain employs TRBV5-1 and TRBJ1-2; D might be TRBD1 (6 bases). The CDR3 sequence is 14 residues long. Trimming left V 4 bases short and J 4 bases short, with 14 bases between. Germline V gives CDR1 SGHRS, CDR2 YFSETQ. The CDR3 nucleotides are TGCGCCAGCAGCCAAGACAGGATCCTCTATGGCTACACCTTC. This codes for CASSQDRILYGYTF.

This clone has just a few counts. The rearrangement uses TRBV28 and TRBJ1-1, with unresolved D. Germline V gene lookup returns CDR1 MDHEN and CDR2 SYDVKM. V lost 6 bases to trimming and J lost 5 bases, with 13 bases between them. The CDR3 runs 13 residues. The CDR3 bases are TGTGCCAGCAGCTACATGGAGAGAACTGAAGCTTTCTTT. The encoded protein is CASSYMERTEAFF.

The CDR3, as DNA: TGTGCCAGCAGTGGGACTAGCTTGAATGAGCAGTTCTTC. This gives the protein CASSGTSLNEQFF. This chain links TRBV6-1 with TRBJ2-1, with 8 bases aligning to TRBD2. From germline, CDR1 is MNHNS and CDR2 SASEGT. Trimming cost V 4 bases and J 7 bases; bases outside gene matches: 3. CDR3 length: 13 residues.

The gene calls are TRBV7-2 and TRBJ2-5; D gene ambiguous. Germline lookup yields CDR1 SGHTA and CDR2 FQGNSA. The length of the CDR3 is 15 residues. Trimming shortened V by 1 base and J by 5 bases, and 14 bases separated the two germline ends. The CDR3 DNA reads TGTGCCAGCAGCTTAGGAGCAGGAGACTTCGAGACCCAGTACTTC. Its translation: CASSLGAGDFETQYF.

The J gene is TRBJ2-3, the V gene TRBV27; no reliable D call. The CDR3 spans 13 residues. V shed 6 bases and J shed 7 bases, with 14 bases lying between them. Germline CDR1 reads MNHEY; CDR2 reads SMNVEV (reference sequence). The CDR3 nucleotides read TGTGCCAGCAGCGCCGGGCCCATCAATACGCAGTATTTT. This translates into CASSAGPINTQYF.

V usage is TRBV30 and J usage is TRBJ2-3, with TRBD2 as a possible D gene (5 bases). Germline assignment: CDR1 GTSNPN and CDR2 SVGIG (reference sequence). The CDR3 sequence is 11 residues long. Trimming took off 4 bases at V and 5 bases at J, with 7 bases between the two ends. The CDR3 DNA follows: TGTGCCTGGACCCGGGGAGATACGCAGTATTTT. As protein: CAWTRGDTQYF.

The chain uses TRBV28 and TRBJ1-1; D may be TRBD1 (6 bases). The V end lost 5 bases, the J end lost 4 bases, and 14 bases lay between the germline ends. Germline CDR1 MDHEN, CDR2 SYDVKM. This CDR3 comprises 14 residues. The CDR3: CASSGPSGVTEAFF. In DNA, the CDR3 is TGTGCCAGCAGTGGACCGTCAGGGGTCACTGAAGCTTTCTTT.